This entry lists 16 T cell receptor beta chains sequenced from one sample in a study of cytomegalovirus exposure and HLA in healthy donors. PCR primers comprised 60 Vbeta and 13 Jbeta primers. Some clones are missing from TCRdb's copy, which holds only in-frame ones; the method was immunoSEQ multiplex PCR. The table includes around 150,000 clones, roughly 78% detected once. Sequencing used PBMCs. All receptors come from a young man in good health.

The chain uses TRBV28 and TRBJ1-1; maybe TRBD1 (5 bases). This CDR3 is built from 14 residues. Germline values: CDR1 MDHEN, CDR2 SYDVKM. V was pared by 6 bases and J by 5 bases, with 16 bases between. The CDR3 bases are TGTGCCAGCAGGACTCAGGGAAGCCTGACTGAAGCTTTCTTT. Protein product: CASRTQGSLTEAFF.

The chain joins TRBV25-1 to TRBJ2-2; D is perhaps TRBD2 (7 bases). Trimming removed 4 bases at V and 6 bases at J, with 18 bases between. The V gene's germline CDR1 is MGHDK and CDR2 SYGVNS. CDR3 size: 16 residues. The CDR3 coding sequence is TGTGCCAGCAGTGGCGTGGCCAGGGGAGGGTCCGGGGAGCTGTTTTTT. Encoded protein: CASSGVARGGSGELFF. The full variable domain, rest sourced from reference TRBV25-1 and TRBJ2-2, is EADIYQTPRYLVIGTGKKITLECSQTMGHDKMYWYQQDPGMELHLIHYSYGVNSTEKGDLSSESTVSRIRTEHFPLTLESARPSHTSQYLCASSGVARGGSGELFFGEGSRLTVL.

The chain has TRBV19 and TRBJ1-2; possible D gene TRBD1, 5 bases. The CDR3 loop spans 17 amino acids. CDR1 is LNHDA and CDR2 is SQIVND in the germline V gene (reference sequence). The V end was cut by 0 bases, the J end by 5 bases, with 19 bases between. The CDR3 DNA reads TGTGCCAGTAGTATAGACCGGACGCGTCTGCAGGGTTATGGCTACACCTTC. This gives the protein CASSIDRTRLQGYGYTF.

This clone was seen only once. V and J are TRBV25-1 and TRBJ2-5, with 12 bases fitting TRBD2. This CDR3 is 15 amino acids long. Germline V CDR1 and CDR2: MGHDK, SYGVNS. The V gene end was trimmed by 4 bases and the J gene end by 4 bases; junction bases not matched to a gene: 4. The CDR3 region has the DNA TGTGCCAGCAGTGCCCTACTAGCGGGAGGAGAGACCCAGTACTTC. Translation: CASSALLAGGETQYF.

The chain employs TRBV13 and TRBJ2-1; possibly TRBD2 for D (5 bases). Germline CDR1 reads PRHDT; CDR2 reads FYEKMQ (reference sequence). Trimming removed 2 bases at V and 5 bases at J, with 10 bases between. The CDR3 has 14 amino acids. CDR3 sequence (DNA): TGTGCCAGCAGCTTACGTGGGCGGGACAATGAGCAGTTCTTC. Encoded protein: CASSLRGRDNEQFF.

The V and J genes are TRBV15 and TRBJ2-2, with TRBD2 as a possible D gene (5 bases). The CDR3 contains 15 residues. Between the trimmed V and J ends, which lost 0 bases and 8 bases, there was a span of 13 bases. Germline CDR1 and CDR2: LNHNV and YYDKDF (reference sequence). CDR3 sequence (DNA): TGTGCCACCAGCAGAGATGTGGCCGGGAATGGGGAGCTGTTTTTT. This translates into CATSRDVAGNGELFF. Full variable domain (rest looked up from reference TRBV15 and TRBJ2-2): DAMVIQNPRYQVTQFGKPVTLSCSQTLNHNVMYWYQQKSSQAPKLLFHYYDKDFNNEADTPDNFQSRRPNTSFCFLDIRSPGLGDTAMYLCATSRDVAGNGELFFGEGSRLTVL.

V and J are TRBV7-9 and TRBJ1-5; 9 bases match TRBD1. The CDR3 is made up of 16 amino acids. Germline CDR1 SEHNR, CDR2 FQNEAQ (reference sequence). Trimming removed 3 bases from V and 6 bases from J; junction bases left unmatched: 9. The CDR3 protein is CASSFSTGTGIQPQHF. The CDR3 DNA sequence: TGTGCCAGCAGCTTTTCGACCGGGACAGGGATTCAGCCCCAGCATTTT.

The rearrangement uses TRBV5-6 and TRBJ2-2; the match to TRBD2 covers 8 bases. From germline, CDR1 is SGHDT and CDR2 YYEEEE. Trimming removed 4 bases from V and 0 bases from J; junction bases left unmatched: 11. The CDR3 loop spans 18 amino acids. The CDR3 nucleotides are TGTGCCAGCAGCCTTCTGACTACGGGACTAGCGAACACCGGGGAGCTGTTTTTT. Its translation is CASSLLTTGLANTGELFF.

This clone was observed a few times. In nucleotides, the CDR3 is TGCAGCGTACCCGGGACTAGCGGGACCAGCACAGATACGCAGTATTTT. As protein: CSVPGTSGTSTDTQYF. The chain carries TRBV29-1 and TRBJ2-3, with TRBD2 matching 13 bases. Germline trimming cut 6 bases from V and 0 bases from J; bases unmatched to any gene: 6. This CDR3 has 16 residues. Looked up from germline, CDR1 is SQVTM and CDR2 is ANQGSEA.

The chain links TRBV5-1 to TRBJ2-1, with 8 bases lining up with TRBD2. Looked up from germline, CDR1 is SGHRS and CDR2 is YFSETQ. There are 15 residues in the CDR3. Losses at the gene ends were 4 bases for V and 8 bases for J; bases not matched to a gene: 11. The CDR3 protein is CASSPQDSGKDEQFF. CDR3 bases: TGCGCCAGCAGCCCCCAGGATAGCGGGAAGGATGAGCAGTTCTTC.

This chain joins TRBV7-9 and TRBJ2-7; D may be TRBD2 (5 bases). V gave up 0 bases and J gave up 3 bases, with 6 bases separating them. Germline V gene sequence: CDR1 SEHNR, CDR2 FQNEAQ (reference sequence). The CDR3 consists of 13 residues. For the CDR3, the DNA is TGTGCCAGCAGCTTAGCGGGAGTCTACGAGCAGTACTTC. This translates into CASSLAGVYEQYF. Full variable domain (outside the CDR3, taken from reference TRBV7-9 and TRBJ2-7): DTGVSQNPRHKITKRGQNVTFRCDPISEHNRLYWYRQTLGQGPEFLTYFQNEAQLEKSRLLSDRFSAERPKGSFSTLEIQRTEQGDSAMYLCASSLAGVYEQYFGPGTRLTVT.

The rearrangement joins TRBV25-1 to TRBJ2-1; D unclear. CDR1 and CDR2 (germline): MGHDK, SYGVNS. The CDR3 consists of 13 residues. V lost 3 bases to trimming and J lost 3 bases, with 6 bases between them. The CDR3 region has the DNA TGTGCCAGCAGTGATTCCCTCTACAATGAGCAGTTCTTC. It specifies CASSDSLYNEQFF.

V gene TRBV6-1 combines with J gene TRBJ2-5, with D maybe TRBD2 (6 bases). This CDR3 region has 13 residues. The ends were cut back, 6 bases at V and 1 base at J, with 9 bases in the middle. The germline CDR1 and CDR2 sequences are MNHNS and SASEGT. CDR3 region: CASRLAFQETQYF. Here the CDR3 DNA reads TGTGCCAGCAGGCTAGCGTTCCAAGAGACCCAGTACTTC.

The chain couples TRBV11-1 to TRBJ1-2, with D unresolved. The CDR3 sequence is 14 residues long. Germline values: CDR1 SGHAT, CDR2 FQDESV (reference sequence). Trimming shortened V by 3 bases and J by 6 bases, and 14 bases separated the two germline ends. Here the CDR3 reads CASSFSTEKDGYTF. DNA for the CDR3: TGTGCCAGCAGCTTCAGCACAGAGAAGGATGGCTACACCTTC.

CDR3 in DNA: TGTGCCAGCAGCCCACTTGACTCCTACGAGCAGTACTTC. Amino acid sequence: CASSPLDSYEQYF. This sequence joins TRBV7-9 and TRBJ2-5, with D hard to call. The J call may be incorrect, as the DNA end agrees better with TRBJ2-7. Germline-derived CDR1 and CDR2 are SEHNR and FQNEAQ (reference sequence). This CDR3 region has 13 residues.

This chain connects TRBV25-1 to TRBJ2-7; TRBD1 matches 8 bases. Trimming removed 5 bases from V and 4 bases from J; junction bases left unmatched: 10. CDR3 length: 15 residues. Germline CDR1 reads MGHDK; CDR2 reads SYGVNS. CDR3 region: CASSIEQGDSYEQYF. Written as DNA, the CDR3 is TGTGCCAGCAGTATAGAACAGGGGGACTCATACGAGCAGTACTTC.